A single sample gave rise to the 21 T cell receptor beta chains below, sequenced in a study of shared clonotypes between healthy human individuals. Some clones are missing from TCRdb's copy, which holds only in-frame ones; the method was immunoSEQ multiplex PCR. The table lists a few hundred thousand clones, around 95% of them singletons. The naive CD8 population came from CD45RO-negative cells selected for CCR7, without terminally differentiated effector memory CD45RA+ cells. Sequenced material: naive CD8+ T cells sorted from blood. These receptors came from a woman between 25 and 40 years old in good health.

The rearrangement joins TRBV10-1 to TRBJ1-2, with 8 bases aligning to TRBD1. Germline values: CDR1 WNHNN, CDR2 SYGVQD (reference sequence). The CDR3 contains 15 residues. J lost 4 bases, V lost 3 bases, and 7 bases had no gene match. The CDR3 is CASSDGPTGGYGYTF. As DNA, the CDR3 is TGCGCCAGCAGTGATGGGCCTACAGGGGGCTATGGCTACACCTTC.

The chain has TRBV28 and TRBJ2-5; 10 positions agree with TRBD1. Matching the DNA end better, TRBJ2-7 makes the J call doubtful. The CDR3 has 15 residues. Per the germline V gene, CDR1 is MDHEN and CDR2 is SYDVKM. The CDR3 region is CASSARDRGIYEQYF. The DNA for the CDR3 is TGTGCCAGCAGCGCCCGGGACAGGGGAATTTACGAGCAGTACTTC.

V is TRBV5-4 and J is TRBJ2-7; 10 bases agree with TRBD2. V dropped 4 bases and J dropped 3; count of bases not matched to a gene: 10. This CDR3 comprises 16 residues. Per the germline V gene, CDR1 is SGHNT and CDR2 is YYREEE (reference sequence). The CDR3, as DNA: TGTGCCAGCAGCCGGACAGTAGCGGGAGGATTCTACGAGCAGTACTTC. It specifies CASSRTVAGGFYEQYF.

The chain combines TRBV27 with TRBJ1-2, with D possibly TRBD1 on 5 matching bases. Trimming took off 10 bases at V and 2 bases at J, with 20 bases between the two ends. This CDR3 is built from 15 residues. Germline V gene sequence: CDR1 MNHEY, CDR2 SMNVEV (reference sequence). The CDR3, as DNA: TGTGCCACATTGGATCGGGGAGGGGCGAACTATGGCTACACCTTC. Its translation: CATLDRGGANYGYTF.

CDR3 region: CASSQDLRGTGNEEQYF. CDR3 bases: TGTGCCAGCAGCCAAGACTTACGTGGGACAGGGAATGAGGAGCAGTACTTC. The rearrangement links TRBV4-2 to TRBJ2-7; 9 bases match TRBD1. Trimming took 0 bases from V and 7 from J; bases not matched to a gene: 13. The CDR3 runs 17 residues. CDR1 is LGHNA, CDR2 YNFKEQ, per germline.

This clone has a handful of counts. The genes are TRBV19 and TRBJ2-7; no reliable D call. The germline gives CDR1 LNHDA, CDR2 SQIVND (reference sequence). The ends were cut back, 8 bases at V and 2 bases at J, with 13 bases in the middle. The CDR3 has 13 amino acids. DNA of the CDR3: TGTGCCAGTTCCTGGATAGGCGCCTACGAGCAGTACTTC. It specifies CASSWIGAYEQYF.

This sequence joins TRBV4-2 and TRBJ2-6; D not resolved. The CDR3 contains 14 residues. Germline V gene data show CDR1 as LGHNA and CDR2 as YNFKEQ. Trimming pared 3 bases from V and 4 bases from J, leaving 7 bases between. This CDR3 reads CASSQVVGANVLTF. CDR3 in DNA: TGTGCCAGCAGCCAGGTAGTAGGGGCCAACGTCCTGACTTTC.

The rearrangement joins TRBV14 to TRBJ2-4, with D unclear. V gave up 4 bases and J gave up 6 bases, with 16 bases separating them. This CDR3 is 15 amino acids long. Germline CDR1 SGHDN, CDR2 FVKESK. CDR3 in amino acids: CASSPSRLGSNIQYF. CDR3 bases: TGTGCCAGCAGCCCGTCACGCCTCGGTTCAAACATTCAGTACTTC.

V usage is TRBV4-1 and J usage is TRBJ1-1; 7 bases are shared with TRBD1. The germline V gene has CDR1 MGHRA and CDR2 YSYEKL. The V and J ends lost 3 bases and 0 bases, in that order; junction bases with no gene match: 4. The CDR3 runs 15 residues. In DNA, the CDR3 is TGCGCCAGCAGCCATGGCAGGGGGGTGAACACTGAAGCTTTCTTT. It yields the protein CASSHGRGVNTEAFF.

This chain uses TRBV7-8 with TRBJ1-4, with a weak D call TRBD1 (5 bases). V was cut by 5 bases and J by 5 bases, with 18 bases left in between. There are 16 residues in the CDR3. The germline V gene has CDR1 SGHVS and CDR2 FQNEAQ. In DNA form, the CDR3 reads TGTGCCAGCAGCGCTTTAGTGTCAGGGTTAAATGAAAAACTGTTTTTT. This sequence encodes CASSALVSGLNEKLFF.

The chain has TRBV25-1 and TRBJ2-5; 7 bases fit TRBD2. The germline V gene has CDR1 MGHDK and CDR2 SYGVNS. V shed 2 bases, J shed 3 bases, and the junction held 3 bases outside the gene matches. CDR3 length: 14 amino acids. CDR3 sequence reads: CASSEPTSKETQYF. The CDR3 bases are TGTGCCAGCAGTGAACCGACTAGCAAAGAGACCCAGTACTTC.

CDR3 in amino acids: CASSQDFRDTDYGYTF. The CDR3 DNA follows: TGTGCCAGCAGCCAAGATTTTCGGGACACTGACTATGGCTACACCTTC. The V call is TRBV4-2, the J call TRBJ1-2; D perhaps matches TRBD1 (6 bases). Germline loops: CDR1 LGHNA, CDR2 YNFKEQ. The CDR3 has 16 residues. The V gene lost 0 bases and the J gene lost 3 bases, with 14 bases spanning the gap.

The sample holds one count of this clone. The genes are TRBV7-8 and TRBJ2-7; TRBD2 matches 12 bases. V lost 5 bases and J lost 4; bases outside the gene matches: 9. Germline values: CDR1 SGHVS, CDR2 FQNEAQ. The CDR3 consists of 16 residues. CDR3 sequence (DNA): TGTGCCAGCAGCATAGTGACTAGCGGGAGTCGGTACGAGCAGTACTTC. Protein: CASSIVTSGSRYEQYF.

V usage is TRBV27 and J usage is TRBJ2-2, with 9 bases lining up with TRBD1. The CDR3 spans 15 residues. Trimming took 7 bases from V and 5 from J; bases not matched to a gene: 8. CDR1 and CDR2 (germline): MNHEY, SMNVEV (reference sequence). CDR3 DNA: TGTGCCAGCAAACCCGGGACAGGGAATACCGGGGAGCTGTTTTTT. This codes for CASKPGTGNTGELFF.

The chain is built from TRBV5-1 and TRBJ2-2; TRBD2 agrees at 7 bases. The V segment lost 0 bases and the J segment 6 bases; nucleotides outside the gene matches: 8. The length of the CDR3 is 16 residues. Germline CDR1 is SGHRS and CDR2 is YFSETQ. The CDR3 DNA reads as TGCGCCAGCAGCTTGGTAGGACTAGTTCTGCCCGGGGAGCTGTTTTTT. It specifies CASSLVGLVLPGELFF.

The J gene is TRBJ1-1, the V gene TRBV9; 8 bases agree with TRBD1. This CDR3 has 18 residues. CDR1 is SGDLS, CDR2 YYNGEE, per germline. With 0 bases clipped from V and 1 base from J, the junction kept 11 bases outside the gene matches. CDR3 in amino acids: CASSVALGGDRTNTEAFF. CDR3 nucleotides: TGTGCCAGCAGCGTAGCCCTCGGAGGGGACAGGACGAACACTGAAGCTTTCTTT.

The J gene is TRBJ1-5, the V gene TRBV9; 7 bases match TRBD1. V lost 3 bases to trimming and J lost 3 bases; unmatched junction nucleotides: 6. The germline V gene has CDR1 SGDLS and CDR2 YYNGEE. The CDR3 loop spans 15 amino acids. The chain's CDR3 is CASSGETGPNQPQHF. CDR3 in DNA: TGTGCCAGCAGCGGAGAGACAGGGCCCAATCAGCCCCAGCATTTT. The full variable domain, with the rest looked up from reference TRBV9 and TRBJ1-5, is DSGVTQTPKHLITATGQRVTLRCSPRSGDLSVYWYQQSLDQGLQFLIQYYNGEERAKGNILERFSAQQFPDLHSELNLSSLELGDSALYFCASSGETGPNQPQHFGDGTRLSIL.

This chain links TRBV29-1 with TRBJ2-2; a possible D gene is TRBD2 (7 bases). CDR3 length: 14 residues. CDR1 and CDR2 from the germline V gene are SQVTM and ANQGSEA. The V gene lost 7 bases and the J gene lost 4 bases, with 16 bases spanning the gap. The CDR3 spells CSAQGGDSTGELFF. In DNA form, the CDR3 reads TGCAGCGCCCAAGGGGGGGATTCCACCGGGGAGCTGTTTTTT.

Comment on this clone: One junction end does not reproduce the germline sequence, and a read error may be involved. The rearrangement links TRBV15 to TRBJ2-2; TRBD1 matches at 9 bases. The CDR3 totals 18 residues. Germline V gene lookup returns CDR1 LNHNV and CDR2 YYDKDF (reference sequence). The CDR3 here is CATRRVPETGGIPGELFF. The CDR3 region has the DNA TGTGCCACCAGAAGAGTGCCAGAGACAGGGGGTATCCCCGGGGAGCTGTTTTTT. The complete variable domain, with remaining parts taken from reference TRBV15 and TRBJ2-2, reads DAMVIQNPRYQVTQFGKPVTLSCSQTLNHNVMYWYQQKSSQAPKLLFHYYDKDFNNEADTPDNFQSRRPNTSFCFLDIRSPGLGDTAMYLCATRRVPETGGIPGELFFGEGSRLTVL.

This rearrangement joins TRBV27 to TRBJ2-1; D not resolved. V was shortened by 3 bases and J by 0 bases, with 9 bases between the two germline ends. The CDR3 sequence is 15 residues long. Germline-derived CDR1 and CDR2 are MNHEY and SMNVEV (reference sequence). CDR3 nucleotides: TGTGCCAGCAGTTTGGTCTGGAGCTCCTACAATGAGCAGTTCTTC. This gives the protein CASSLVWSSYNEQFF.

The gene calls are TRBV6-1 and TRBJ1-2; D is ambiguous. The CDR3 spans 11 residues. Germline-derived CDR1 and CDR2 are MNHNS and SASEGT. Trimming stripped 6 bases from V and 10 bases from J, with 12 bases between. Here the CDR3 reads CASSVRENYTF. For the CDR3, the DNA is TGTGCCAGCAGCGTAAGGGAAAACTACACCTTC.